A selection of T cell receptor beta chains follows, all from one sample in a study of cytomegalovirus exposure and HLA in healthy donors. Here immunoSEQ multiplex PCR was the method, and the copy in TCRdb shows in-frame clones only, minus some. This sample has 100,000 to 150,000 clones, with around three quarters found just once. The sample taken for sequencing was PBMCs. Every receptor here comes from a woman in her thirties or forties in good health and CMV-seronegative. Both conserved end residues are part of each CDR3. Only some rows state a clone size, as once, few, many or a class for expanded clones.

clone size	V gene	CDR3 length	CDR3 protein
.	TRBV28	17	CASSYRRGGYMNTEAFF
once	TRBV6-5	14	CASSQGAENTEAFF
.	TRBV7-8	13	CASSSGQRNEQFF
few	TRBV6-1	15	CASTLQGGFADTQYF
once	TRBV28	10	CASSQIGYTF
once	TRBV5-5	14	CASSRDRVDQPQHF
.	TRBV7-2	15	CASSERGEVGTEAFF
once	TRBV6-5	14	CASSYRDRSYEQYF
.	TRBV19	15	CASTRDRGAVYGYTF
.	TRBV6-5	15	CATTTSGNSGNTIYF
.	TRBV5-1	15	CASSQGLAATDTQYF
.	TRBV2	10	CASRRETQYF
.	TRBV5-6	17	CASSSPGQGVSRETQYF
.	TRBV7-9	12	CASSLSNREAFF
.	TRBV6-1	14	CASSRQGTLETQYF
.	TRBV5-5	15	CASSLGPGQSYEQYF
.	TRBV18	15	CASSPSADPNYGYTF
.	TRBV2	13	CASSAEGGQPQHF
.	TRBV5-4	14	CASSSGGGNYGYTF
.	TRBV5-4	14	CASSPTGTGNEQYF
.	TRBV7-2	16	CASSPRGSWSQETQYF
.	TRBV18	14	CASSPDRENYGYTF
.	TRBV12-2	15	CASPEMAGDGQPQHF
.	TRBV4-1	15	CASSPQERSYNEQFF
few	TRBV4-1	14	CASSQGALFYGYTF
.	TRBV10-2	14	CASTWAATNEKLFF
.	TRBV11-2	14	CASREGSSAEKLFF
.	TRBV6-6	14	CASSWRQTGHEQYF
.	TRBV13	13	CASSLATSYEQYF
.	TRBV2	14	CASMTGQGYSPLHF
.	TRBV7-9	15	CASSFLEAGLRTQYF
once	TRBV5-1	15	CASSLAQRESYEQYF
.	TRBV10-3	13	CAASLAGANEQFF
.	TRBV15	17	CATSRIDPTGLNEKLFF
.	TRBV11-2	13	CASSWGQENIQYF
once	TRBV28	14	CASSQTESNEKLFF
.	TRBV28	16	CASSFSLTSRAYEQYF
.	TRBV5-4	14	CASSLFEGGYEQYF
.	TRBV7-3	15	CASSLDSSSYNEQFF
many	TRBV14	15	CASTGEGSGHYEQYF
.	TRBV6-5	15	CASSPGGVSGNTIYF